One and the same sample provided the 5 T cell receptor beta chains below, sequenced in a study of vaccination effects on CD4 cells after COVID-19 (dated by TCRdb to between 2021 and 2022). These receptors have no known antigen. To prepare the library, the immunoSEQ multiplex PCR assay was applied. TCRdb retrieved this table from immuneACCESS and kept in-frame rearrangements only. Not all clones are present; in checked studies, unresolved V genes account for under half, and no reason is known for the remainder. The sample has around 24,000 clones on record, 77% of them singletons. The ten biggest clones cover approximately 23% of the sample. In the ViraFEST assay, PBMC were stimulated with viral peptide pools, and TCR sequencing was then used to find antigen-specific CD4+ T cell clonotypes based on their expansion. After about 10 days of culture, CD4+ T cells were isolated with the EasySep CD4+ T cell isolation kit. Each participant received two doses of an mRNA SARS-CoV-2 vaccine, either BNT162b2 or mRNA-1273.

The specimen was CD4+ T cells from PBMCs cultured with HCoV-NL63 spike peptides, collected after COVID-19 vaccination. The cell subset or site label for this specimen denotes: HCoV-NL63 spike overlapping peptide pool stimulation. The receptors stem from a human donor who received a COVID-19 vaccine.

The chain has TRBV12-3 or TRBV12-4 and TRBJ1-1, with a tentative D call TRBD1 (6 bases). The CDR3 runs to 12 residues. V was cut by 5 bases and J by 11 bases, with 15 bases left in between. DNA for the CDR3: TGTGCCAGCAGTCAAACTACAGGGTTGGCTTTCTTT. Translated, it gives CASSQTTGLAFF.

The gene calls are TRBV21-1 and TRBJ2-1. TRBV21-1 is a pseudogene. The CDR3 covers 14 residues. CDR3 protein: CASTRTTDYNEQFF. Here the CDR3 DNA reads TGTGCCAGCACTCGGACCACTGATTACAATGAGCAGTTCTTC.

This chain joins TRBV19 and TRBJ2-3; 7 bases map to TRBD2. Losses at the gene ends were 3 bases for V and 0 bases for J; bases not matched to a gene: 6. The CDR3 runs to 16 residues. Germline CDR1 reads LNHDA; CDR2 reads SQIVND (reference sequence). The CDR3 region is CASSIRGGASTDTQYF. The CDR3 DNA is TGTGCCAGTAGTATTCGCGGGGGTGCCAGCACAGATACGCAGTATTTT.

V usage is TRBV28 and J usage is TRBJ2-7, with TRBD2 matching over 11 bases. The CDR3 spans 15 residues. Germline CDR1 reads MDHEN; CDR2 reads SYDVKM. V lost 6 bases to trimming and J lost 3 bases; unmatched junction nucleotides: 7. CDR3 DNA sequence: TGTGCCAGCAGGAGTAGCGGGAGGGCCTTCTACGAGCAGTACTTC. Translation: CASRSSGRAFYEQYF.

The chain uses TRBV3-1 (or the pseudogene TRBV3-2) and TRBJ2-3; tentative D call: TRBD2 (5 bases). The CDR3 contains 15 residues. The germline V gene has CDR1 LGHDT and CDR2 YNNKEL (reference sequence). The V end was cut by 4 bases, the J end by 7 bases, with 18 bases between. CDR3 region: CASSLTTTPGNTQYF. The CDR3 nucleotides read TGTGCCAGCAGCCTCACTACTACCCCGGGGAATACGCAGTATTTT.